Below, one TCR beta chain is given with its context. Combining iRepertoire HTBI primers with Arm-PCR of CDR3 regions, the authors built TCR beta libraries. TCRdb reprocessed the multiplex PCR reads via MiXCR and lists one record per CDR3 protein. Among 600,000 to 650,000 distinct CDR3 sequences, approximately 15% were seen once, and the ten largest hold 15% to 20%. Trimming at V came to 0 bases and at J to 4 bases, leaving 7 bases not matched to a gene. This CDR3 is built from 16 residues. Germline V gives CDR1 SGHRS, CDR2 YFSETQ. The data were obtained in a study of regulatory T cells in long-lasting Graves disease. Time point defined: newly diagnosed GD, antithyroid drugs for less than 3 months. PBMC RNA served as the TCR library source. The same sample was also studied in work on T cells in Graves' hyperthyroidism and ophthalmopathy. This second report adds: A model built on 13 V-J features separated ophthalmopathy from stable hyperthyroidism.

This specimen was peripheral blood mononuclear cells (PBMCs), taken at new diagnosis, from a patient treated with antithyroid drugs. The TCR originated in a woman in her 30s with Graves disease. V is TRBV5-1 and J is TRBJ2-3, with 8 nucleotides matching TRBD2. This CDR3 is CASSLAVSGIPDTQYF. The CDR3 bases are TGCGCCAGCAGCTTGGCCGTTAGCGGGATCCCAGATACGCAGTATTTT.